These T cell receptor beta chains were read from a single sample in a study of shared clonotypes between healthy human individuals. Using immunoSEQ multiplex PCR, the repertoire was profiled, and TCRdb retains in-frame clones only, with some absent. Of about 2.1 million clones listed, 93% are singletons. Material: naive CD8+ T cells from PBMCs. The receptors here all came from a man aged 18 to 29 in good health. Some clones in this sample may be carry-over from other donors' samples. The CDR3 runs from the conserved cysteine through the conserved F or W. Each record gives: D gene, clone size, V gene, J gene, CDR3 DNA, CDR3 protein. The D gene is left open where the match is weak. Only some rows state a clone size, as once, few, many or a class for expanded clones.

-,-,TRBV7-9,TRBJ1-4,TGTGCCAGCAGCCCACCCCCGGGGTTCGGCGGTGAAAAACTGTTTTTT,CASSPPPGFGGEKLFF
TRBD2,-,TRBV19,TRBJ2-3,TGTGCCAGTAGCCCCGGGACTAACACAGATACGCAGTATTTT,CASSPGTNTDTQYF
-,-,TRBV11-2,TRBJ1-4,TGTGCCAGCAGCCCCGAAGGCCGGGTTGGCCGCGAAAAACTGTTTTTT,CASSPEGRVGREKLFF
-,-,TRBV4-2,TRBJ2-1,TGTGCCAGCAGCCAAGAAGTGGGGGACGGTGATGAGCAGTTCTTC,CASSQEVGDGDEQFF
-,-,TRBV7-9,TRBJ2-1,TGTGCCAGCAGCGGTGGAGGTGTCAATGAGCAGTTCTTC,CASSGGGVNEQFF
TRBD1,-,TRBV9,TRBJ2-3,TGTGCCAGCAGCGTAGGGGACAGGGGCACAGATACGCAGTATTTT,CASSVGDRGTDTQYF
-,-,TRBV19,TRBJ1-1,TGTGCCAGTAGGTGGACGGTAATGAACACTGAAGCTTTCTTT,CASRWTVMNTEAFF
-,-,TRBV5-1,TRBJ2-5,TGCGCCAGCAGCTTGACAGGGCTACTACAAGAGACCCAGTACTTC,CASSLTGLLQETQYF
TRBD1,-,TRBV7-7,TRBJ2-2,TGTGCCACCACGGACAGGGGATTAAACACCGGGGAGCTGTTTTTT,CATTDRGLNTGELFF
-,-,TRBV27,TRBJ1-1,TGTGCCAGCAGTACGACGCTATCAGGCAACACTGAAGCTTTCTTT,CASSTTLSGNTEAFF
-,-,TRBV7-9,TRBJ1-5,TGTGCCAGCAGCTTAGGTTCATTGGTGGGTCAGCCCCAGCATTTT,CASSLGSLVGQPQHF
-,few,TRBV12-5,TRBJ2-2,TGTGCTAGTGGCCCGGAGTATGGGGAGCTGTTTTTT,CASGPEYGELFF
TRBD1,-,TRBV15,TRBJ1-4,TGTGCCACCAGCAGAAATACCGGGGGACAGGGAGTTAATGAAAAACTGTTTTTT,CATSRNTGGQGVNEKLFF
-,-,TRBV19,TRBJ1-1,TGTGCCAGTAGTATTAGAGGGCTTGGCACTGAAGCTTTCTTT,CASSIRGLGTEAFF
TRBD2,once,TRBV2,TRBJ2-2,TGTGCCAGCAGCCGGACTAGCGGGAGGCCGAACACCGGGGAGCTGTTTTTT,CASSRTSGRPNTGELFF
-,-,TRBV7-9,TRBJ2-7,TGTGCCAGCAGCTTAGGAGGGACCTACGAGCAGTACTTC,CASSLGGTYEQYF
TRBD1,-,TRBV28,TRBJ1-1,TGTGCCAGCAGTTTATGGGTCGCCGTGGAGGGACAGGGTCTTAGCACTGAAGCTTTCTTT,CASSLWVAVEGQGLSTEAFF
-,-,TRBV19,TRBJ1-1,TGTGCCAGCGGACTTCCGGGACATCGTGAAGCTTTCTTT,CASGLPGHREAFF
-,-,TRBV5-6,TRBJ1-2,TGTGCCAGCAGCCCCGGGGTGGGAAATATTTTTAACTATGGCTACACCTTC,CASSPGVGNIFNYGYTF
-,-,TRBV10-3,TRBJ2-5,TGTGCCATCAGTGAGTTGGGACTCTCACCCCAAGAGACCCAGTACTTC,CAISELGLSPQETQYF
TRBD1,-,TRBV7-8,TRBJ1-1,TGTGCCAGCAGCCTACTGGCAGGGGGCCTCTACACTGAAGCTTTCTTT,CASSLLAGGLYTEAFF
-,-,TRBV4-3,TRBJ1-6,TGCGCCAGCAGTCTCCGGGACGGGAATTCACCCCTCCACTTT,CASSLRDGNSPLHF
TRBD2,-,TRBV7-6,TRBJ2-7,TGTGCCAGCAGCCCCACGACTAGCGGATCCTACGAGCAGTACTTC,CASSPTTSGSYEQYF
-,-,TRBV4-3,TRBJ1-2,TGCGCCAGCAGCCAAGAGAGGGGCAGGGGCCTCCGAAGGACCTTC,CASSQERGRGLRRTF
-,-,TRBV5-6,TRBJ2-2,TGTGCCAGCAGCCTCCTAGGATGGCGGAGCGGGACCGGGGAGCTGTTTTTT,CASSLLGWRSGTGELFF
TRBD2,-,TRBV4-1,TRBJ2-7,TGCGCCAGCAGCCAAGGCCCGAGGGAGGGCTCCGAGCAGTACTTC,CASSQGPREGSEQYF
-,once,TRBV5-1,TRBJ2-7,TGCGCCAGCAGCCGGGCGACGGACGAGCAGTACTTC,CASSRATDEQYF
TRBD2,-,TRBV4-3,TRBJ2-1,TGCGCCAGCAGCCCCGGGAGCGGGAGCTCCTACAATGAGCAGTTCTTC,CASSPGSGSSYNEQFF
-,-,TRBV11-2,TRBJ2-7,TGTGCCAGCAGCCCCAGGGACGGGCGCCTTGTTCAGGACGAGCAGTACTTC,CASSPRDGRLVQDEQYF
-,-,TRBV6-6,TRBJ1-2,TGTGCCAGCAGCGATAGGGACTTCCCTAACTATGGCTACACCTTC,CASSDRDFPNYGYTF
TRBD1,-,TRBV4-2,TRBJ2-3,TGTGCCAGCAGCCAAGAGGACAGGCTAAGCACAGATACGCAGTATTTT,CASSQEDRLSTDTQYF
-,-,TRBV25-1,TRBJ1-1,TGTGCCAGCAGTGAATGGCAGTCAGGGGAAGGGCTCTGGGAAGCTTTCTTT,CASSEWQSGEGLWEAFF
-,-,TRBV7-9,TRBJ2-3,TGTGCCAGCAGCTTACCGGCGTCCCCAGATACGCAGTATTTT,CASSLPASPDTQYF
-,-,TRBV5-1,TRBJ1-1,TGCGCCAGCAGCTTAACTGGGGTGAACACTGAAGCTTTCTTT,CASSLTGVNTEAFF
-,-,TRBV7-2,TRBJ2-1,TGTGCCAGCAGCTTAGTGAGTTCCAGCTCCTACAATGAGCAGTTCTTC,CASSLVSSSSYNEQFF
-,-,TRBV7-9,TRBJ2-1,TGTGCCAGCAGCTTAGAGGTGTTTGAGCAGTTCTTC,CASSLEVFEQFF
TRBD1,-,TRBV7-6,TRBJ1-4,TGTGCCAGCAGCTTAACACAGGGGATGAGAGAAAAACTGTTTTTT,CASSLTQGMREKLFF
-,-,TRBV10-2,TRBJ1-5,TGCGCCAGCAGTGAGTCAGGGGCCGGGCCCCAGCATTTT,CASSESGAGPQHF
-,-,TRBV4-3,TRBJ1-4,TGCGCCAGCAGCCAGGGGGTCCCCGGCCCTGAAAAACTGTTTTTT,CASSQGVPGPEKLFF
-,few,TRBV7-2,TRBJ1-5,TGTGCCAGCAGCACCCCTCGAGGTGTCGGGAATCAGCCCCAGCATTTT,CASSTPRGVGNQPQHF
TRBD1,-,TRBV13,TRBJ2-7,TGTGCCAGCAGCTTAGAGGTTACAGGGGGCTGGGGCGAGCAGTACTTC,CASSLEVTGGWGEQYF
-,-,TRBV9,TRBJ2-5,TGTGCCAGCAGCGTAGGCCAGGGGCTAGGAGAGACCCAGTACTTC,CASSVGQGLGETQYF
TRBD1,-,TRBV29-1,TRBJ2-2,TGCAGCGTTCGGACAGGGGACACCGGGGAGCTGTTTTTT,CSVRTGDTGELFF
-,-,TRBV7-6,TRBJ2-3,TGTGCCAGCAGCTCCTCGTTCCGTGGTACGCAGTATTTT,CASSSSFRGTQYF
-,-,TRBV7-9,TRBJ2-3,TGTGCCAGCAGCCCTTTATCAGATACGCAGTATTTT,CASSPLSDTQYF
TRBD1,-,TRBV19,TRBJ1-2,TGTGCCAGTAGTAAGGGACAGTCTAACTATGGCTACACCTTC,CASSKGQSNYGYTF
-,-,TRBV27,TRBJ1-4,TGTGCCAGCAGTCCTCTCCTGACAGGCCTTAATGAAAAACTGTTTTTT,CASSPLLTGLNEKLFF
TRBD1,-,TRBV9,TRBJ2-2,TGTGCCAGCAGCGTAGTCCCCACAGGGGGCAGGGCCGGGGAGCTGTTTTTT,CASSVVPTGGRAGELFF
-,-,TRBV2,TRBJ2-3,TGTGCCAGCAGTGAAGTAAGGACTATTTACACAGATACGCAGTATTTT,CASSEVRTIYTDTQYF
-,-,TRBV9,TRBJ1-5,TGTGCCAGCAGCGCAGGGGCATATAGCAATCAGCCCCAGCATTTT,CASSAGAYSNQPQHF
-,-,TRBV2,TRBJ1-1,TGTGCCAGCAGTGAAAGGTCCACGGGTAACACTGAAGCTTTCTTT,CASSERSTGNTEAFF
-,once,TRBV14,TRBJ2-1,TGTGCCAGCAGAGCGAGTGGGGAGAATGAGCAGTTCTTC,CASRASGENEQFF
TRBD2,-,TRBV14,TRBJ2-7,TGTGCCAGCAGCCCGGGACTAGCGGGAACCTACGAGCAGTACTTC,CASSPGLAGTYEQYF
TRBD2,once,TRBV28,TRBJ2-7,TGTGCCAGCAGTCCCCGGACTAGCGCATCCTACGAGCAGTACTTC,CASSPRTSASYEQYF